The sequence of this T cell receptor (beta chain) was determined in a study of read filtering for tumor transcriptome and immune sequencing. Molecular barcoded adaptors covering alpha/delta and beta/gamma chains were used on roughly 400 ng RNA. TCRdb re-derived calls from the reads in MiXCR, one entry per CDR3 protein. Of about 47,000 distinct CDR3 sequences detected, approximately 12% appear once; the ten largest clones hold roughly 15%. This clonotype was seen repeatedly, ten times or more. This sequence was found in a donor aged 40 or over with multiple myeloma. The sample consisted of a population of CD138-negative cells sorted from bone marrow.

This CDR3 reads CASSPVERSTDTQYF. The DNA of the CDR3 is TGTGCCAGCAGTCCCGTCGAGCGCAGCACAGATACGCAGTATTTT. This rearrangement joins TRBV28 to TRBJ2-3, with D hard to call. The germline V gene has CDR1 MDHEN and CDR2 SYDVKM. The germline V and J ends were trimmed by 5 bases and 0 bases, with 12 bases remaining between them. The CDR3 sequence is 15 residues long. The variable domain in full, with the rest retrieved from reference TRBV28 and TRBJ2-3, is DVKVTQSSRYLVKRTGEKVFLECVQDMDHENMFWYRQDPGLGLRLIYFSYDVKMKEKGDIPEGYSVSREKKERFSLILESASTNQTSMYLCASSPVERSTDTQYFGPGTRLTVL.